This is a list of T cell receptor beta chains from one sample in a study of cytomegalovirus exposure and HLA in healthy donors. Data came from immunoSEQ multiplex PCR; TCRdb stores just in-frame clones and leaves some out. The table has some 79,000 clones, 90% to 95% seen once; the top ten hold roughly 3%. Source material: PBMCs. These receptors were collected from a woman under 30 in good health and CMV-seropositive. The conserved cysteine and the conserved F or W are not part of the CDR3 here.

TRBV7-2	TRBJ2-7	ASRQGPGISYEQY
TRBV28	TRBJ2-5	ASRSEGIQETQY
TRBV18	TRBJ2-7	ASSPGTSGSYEQY
TRBV28	TRBJ1-5	ASSPYRGQNQPQH
TRBV5-5	TRBJ1-2	ASSRQDRGANYGYT
TRBV9	TRBJ2-2	ASRTGTSAGELF
TRBV25-1	TRBJ2-7	ASRQLTGGRYEQY
TRBV4-1	TRBJ2-7	ASSQSGGGDEQY
TRBV29-1	TRBJ1-1	SVGSQNTEAF
TRBV7-2	TRBJ1-1	ASSLDQWNTEAF
TRBV28	TRBJ1-2	ASSRAQVQNYGYT
TRBV7-9	TRBJ2-7	ASSGRLAESSYEQY
TRBV7-9	TRBJ2-2	ASSPARGQGDTGELF
TRBV6-5	TRBJ2-5	ASSHPGTDQETQY
TRBV5-6	TRBJ2-1	ASSLRIARKNEQF